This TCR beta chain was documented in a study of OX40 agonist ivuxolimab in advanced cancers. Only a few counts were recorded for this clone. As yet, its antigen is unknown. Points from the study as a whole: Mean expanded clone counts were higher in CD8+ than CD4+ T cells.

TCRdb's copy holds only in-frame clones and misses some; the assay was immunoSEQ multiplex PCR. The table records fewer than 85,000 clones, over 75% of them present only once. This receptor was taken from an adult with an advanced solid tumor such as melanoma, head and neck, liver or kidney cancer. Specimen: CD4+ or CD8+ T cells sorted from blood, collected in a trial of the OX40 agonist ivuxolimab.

The CDR3 spells CASNGGSNSPLHF. Here the CDR3 DNA reads TGTGCCAGCAATGGCGGATCCAACTCACCCCTCCACTTT. The rearrangement links TRBV2 to TRBJ1-6; D uncertain. The CDR3 is made up of 13 amino acids. CDR1 SNHLY and CDR2 FYNNEI come from the germline V gene. The V and J ends lost 7 bases and 10 bases respectively, with 14 bases between them.